These T cell receptor beta chains were read from a single sample in a study of blood T cells in healthy people across ages. TCRdb recomputed calls from the 5' RACE reads with MiXCR, one row per CDR3 protein. The sample holds 600,000 to 850,000 distinct CDR3 sequences, roughly 25% seen once. This sample was shared with a second study, whose subject was T cells of mothers and their children.

Sequencing input: blood. The receptors were gathered from a boy aged 5-17 years in good health. CDR3s include the opening cysteine and the closing phenylalanine or tryptophan. The order of the fields is D gene, V gene, clone size, J gene, CDR3 DNA, CDR3 protein. The D gene is left open where the match is weak. Where a row states a size, it is once, few, many or the class of an expanded clone; other rows omit it.

NA	TRBV5-1	NA	TRBJ2-7	TGCGCCAGCAGCTTGGATGGAGGGAGTAATCCCTACGAGCAGTACTTC	CASSLDGGSNPYEQYF
NA	TRBV6-6	NA	TRBJ2-7	TGTGCCAGCAGTTCCGGGTCTTGGAACGAGCAGTACTTC	CASSSGSWNEQYF
TRBD1	TRBV29-1	NA	TRBJ1-2	TGCAGCGTGCTGGGACAGGGGGCATTTGTAGGCTACACCTTC	CSVLGQGAFVGYTF
TRBD2	TRBV7-6	NA	TRBJ2-1	TGTGCCAGCAGCTTAGATTGGACTAGCGGGACGTACAATGAGCAGTTCTTC	CASSLDWTSGTYNEQFF
NA	TRBV7-2	few	TRBJ2-3	TGTGCCAGCAGCTTAAGAAACCCCAGGAGTAGCGCAGATACGCAGTATTTT	CASSLRNPRSSADTQYF
NA	TRBV12-3/TRBV12-4	NA	TRBJ1-4	TGTGCCAGCAGCCTCCGGGATACGCATGAAAAACTGTTTTTT	CASSLRDTHEKLFF
TRBD2	TRBV7-9	NA	TRBJ2-1	TGTGCCAGCATGTCTAGCGGAAATTACAATGAGCAGTTCTTC	CASMSSGNYNEQFF
NA	TRBV7-8	NA	TRBJ1-5	TGTGCCAGCAGCTTCAGGGTCCCCAATCAGCCCCAGCATTTT	CASSFRVPNQPQHF
TRBD1	TRBV28	NA	TRBJ2-5	TGTGCCAGCACCTCATGGCGGGCAACAGGGGGCGAAGAGACCCAGTACTTC	CASTSWRATGGEETQYF
NA	TRBV5-1	few	TRBJ1-4	TGCGCCAGCAGCTTGATCGGGGACTCGAACGAAAAACTGTTTTTT	CASSLIGDSNEKLFF
TRBD1	TRBV2	NA	TRBJ2-3	TGTGCCAGAAGGACGGACAGGGCCGACTTCACAGATACGCAGTATTTT	CARRTDRADFTDTQYF
TRBD1	TRBV5-1	few	TRBJ2-7	TGCGCCAACAGCTGGACGGGACAGGGGCCCGACGAGCAGTACTTC	CANSWTGQGPDEQYF
NA	TRBV7-7	NA	TRBJ2-2	TGTGCCAGCAGCTTAAACGGACAGGTTGGCGGGGGAACCGGGGAGCTGTTTTTT	CASSLNGQVGGGTGELFF
TRBD2	TRBV6-1	NA	TRBJ2-1	TGTGCCAGCAGTGAAGCCGGACTAGCGGGAGACAAGTATGAGCAGTTCTTC	CASSEAGLAGDKYEQFF
TRBD1	TRBV28	few	TRBJ1-1	TGTGCCAACAGTTTACCGACAGGGTATAACACTGAAGCTTTCTTT	CANSLPTGYNTEAFF
NA	TRBV6-1	NA	TRBJ1-4	TGTGTCAGCAAAAAAACAGCCCTTCCAACTAATGAAAAACTGTTTTTT	CVSKKTALPTNEKLFF
TRBD1	TRBV2	NA	TRBJ2-3	TGTGCCAGCAGTGGTGGGACAGGGAGAACAGATACGCAGTATTTT	CASSGGTGRTDTQYF
NA	TRBV4-3	NA	TRBJ2-5	TGCGCCAGCAGCCAAGGAGGTTCTCCCGGGGAGACCCAGTACTTC	CASSQGGSPGETQYF
NA	TRBV7-3	NA	TRBJ2-1	TGTGCCAGCAGCTTTCATGAGACCCGTGTTGCCTACAATGAGCAGTTCTTC	CASSFHETRVAYNEQFF
NA	TRBV12-3/TRBV12-4	once	TRBJ2-3	TGTGCCAGCAATTTACGCGGGAGCACAGATACGCAGTATTTT	CASNLRGSTDTQYF
TRBD2	TRBV28	few	TRBJ2-7	TGTGCCAGCAAAATGGCGGGGGGCGGTACACACTACGAGCAGTACTTC	CASKMAGGGTHYEQYF
NA	TRBV14	NA	TRBJ1-1	TGTGCCAGCAGCCAAGTTCGGGACACTGAAGCTTTCTTT	CASSQVRDTEAFF
TRBD2	TRBV20-1	once	TRBJ2-1	TGCAGTGCTAGGGGACTAGCGGGAATGGTATATGAGCAGTTCTTC	CSARGLAGMVYEQFF
TRBD1	TRBV20-1	NA	TRBJ2-4	TGCAGTGCTCAGAGACAGGGTTCGCACATTCAGTACTTC	CSAQRQGSHIQYF
NA	TRBV20-1	once	TRBJ2-5	TGCAGTGCTAGAGATGTTGACAGGGCGGGGGAGACCCAGTACTTC	CSARDVDRAGETQYF
NA	TRBV15	NA	TRBJ2-1	TGTGCCACCAGTACTGACCTGGCGATCTACAATGAGCAGTTCTTC	CATSTDLAIYNEQFF
TRBD1	TRBV25-1	NA	TRBJ2-7	TGTGCCAGCAGTGAGGGACAGCTACAACCCTACGAGCAGTACTTC	CASSEGQLQPYEQYF
TRBD2	TRBV7-9	few	TRBJ2-7	TGTGCCAGCAGCTTAGTAGGGACTAGTACCGAGCAGTACTTC	CASSLVGTSTEQYF
NA	TRBV6-6	NA	TRBJ2-2	TGTGCCAGCAGTGCGGTAGCAGGGGACACCGGGGAGCTGTTTTTT	CASSAVAGDTGELFF
NA	TRBV7-2	NA	TRBJ1-4	TGTGCCAGCAGCTTAGTATCTGGGGAAAATGAAAAACTGTTTTTT	CASSLVSGENEKLFF
TRBD1	TRBV18	few	TRBJ2-7	TGTGCCAGCTCACTCCGGGGGACAGGGGATAACGAGCAGTACTTC	CASSLRGTGDNEQYF
TRBD2	TRBV28	few	TRBJ2-7	TGTGCCAGCAGTCCAGGACTAGCGGATTTCCCCTACGAGCAGTACTTC	CASSPGLADFPYEQYF
NA	TRBV20-1	NA	TRBJ1-4	TGCAGTGCTAGAGAGGACAGACTTGCAACTAATGAAAAACTGTTTTTT	CSAREDRLATNEKLFF
TRBD2	TRBV9	NA	TRBJ2-5	TGTGCCAGCAGCGTAACTAGCGGGTTTCAAGAGACCCAGTACTTC	CASSVTSGFQETQYF
NA	TRBV20-1	NA	TRBJ2-3	TGCAGTGCTAGAAATGGCGGCACAGATACGCAGTATTTT	CSARNGGTDTQYF
NA	TRBV5-6	NA	TRBJ1-1	TGTGCCAGCAGCCGTATCGTTGAGGATGAAGCTTTCTTT	CASSRIVEDEAFF
NA	TRBV28	NA	TRBJ2-4	TGTGCCAGCAGTTTAGGGGGGCTAAGGGCCAAAAACATTCAGTACTTC	CASSLGGLRAKNIQYF
NA	TRBV28	NA	TRBJ2-1	TGTGCCAGCAAGAAATACAATGAGCAGTTCTTC	CASKKYNEQFF
NA	TRBV6-5	NA	TRBJ1-4	TGTGCCAGCAGTTACGCAGGGCATGAGGAAAAACTGTTTTTT	CASSYAGHEEKLFF
NA	TRBV7-9	NA	TRBJ1-1	TGTGCCAGCAGCCGATGGGACGGACTAAACACTGAAGCTTTCTTT	CASSRWDGLNTEAFF